The sequence of this T cell receptor beta chain was determined in a study of beta chain features in type 1 diabetes. Broader study findings: In type 1 diabetes patients, VDJ junctions had fewer insertions; deletions at these junctions were more frequent.

Every bit of the isolated RNA underwent reverse transcription, so sequencing read expressed TCRB transcripts. Naive, central memory and regulatory T cell samples came to a mean of roughly 4 million reads. Libraries were prepared by immunoSEQ multiplex PCR; TCRdb keeps only in-frame clonotypes and omits some of them. This sample has 300,000 to 450,000 clones, with roughly an eighth found just once. Concerning this clone itself: Its target is not known.

CD4+ naive, central memory, regulatory and stem cell-like memory cells were sorted via CD45RO/CCR7/CD25/CD127/CD95/CD27. V lost 1 base and J lost 2; bases outside the gene matches: 3. This CDR3 comprises 15 residues. Germline V gene data show CDR1 as MNHEY and CDR2 as SVGAGI. Sequencing used naive CD4+ T cells from blood. This sequence was found in a man aged 18 to 35 in good health. This chain connects TRBV6-5 to TRBJ1-1; 8 positions agree with TRBD1. DNA for the CDR3: TGTGCCAGCAGTTACTTTGGGACAGGTAACACTGAAGCTTTCTTT. Amino acid sequence: CASSYFGTGNTEAFF.